The 23 T cell receptor beta chains listed next were all sequenced from one sample in a study of blood T cell repertoires in COVID-19. Libraries were prepared by immunoSEQ multiplex PCR; TCRdb keeps only in-frame clonotypes and omits some of them. The sample contains over 130,000 clones, roughly 79% of which appear only once. Source material: PBMCs or T cells enriched from blood (not recorded which). The receptors stem from a woman between 50 and 59 years old who had recovered from COVID-19.

The chain uses TRBV11-3 and TRBJ1-1; 7 bases match TRBD1. The CDR3 consists of 14 residues. From germline, CDR1 is SGHNT and CDR2 YENEEA. Losses at the gene ends were 3 bases for V and 5 bases for J; bases not matched to a gene: 6. The CDR3 DNA is TGTGCCAGCAGCTTTTACAGGGGAGAGACTGAAGCTTTCTTT. Encoded protein: CASSFYRGETEAFF.

Concerning this clone itself: This CDR3 is also generated by other DNA sequences in the sample. The chain is built from TRBV5-1 and TRBJ1-5, with TRBD1 matching over 10 bases. The CDR3 is 14 amino acids. With V trimmed by 4 bases and J by 5 bases, 3 bases remained unmatched. Per germline, CDR1 SGHRS and CDR2 YFSETQ. The CDR3: CASSPGQGDQPQHF. The CDR3 DNA follows: TGCGCCAGCAGCCCCGGACAGGGGGATCAGCCCCAGCATTTT.

The CDR3 region is CAISVPRGGNYGYTF. The CDR3 region has the DNA TGTGCCATCAGTGTCCCCAGGGGCGGCAACTATGGCTACACCTTC. The rearrangement links TRBV10-3 to TRBJ1-2; a weak D match, TRBD1 (6 bases). The CDR3 extends over 15 amino acids. Germline CDR1 and CDR2: ENHRY and SYGVKD. V was cut by 4 bases and J by 2 bases, with 14 bases left in between.

The chain carries TRBV7-3 and TRBJ2-1, with TRBD2 as a possible D gene (7 bases). This CDR3 has 15 amino acids. Trimming removed 1 base from V and 5 bases from J, with 12 bases in between. In germline, CDR1 is SGHTA, CDR2 FQGTGA. CDR3 DNA: TGTGCCAGCAGCTTAAGGGGGGGCCTAAACAATGAGCAGTTCTTC. This translates into CASSLRGGLNNEQFF.

The V gene is TRBV29-1, the J gene TRBJ2-1; TRBD1 might be the D (6 bases). V dropped 2 bases and J dropped 10 bases, with 9 bases sitting between them. This CDR3 comprises 11 residues. Looked up from germline, CDR1 is SQVTM and CDR2 is ANQGSEA. This CDR3 reads CSVEKGQEQFF. CDR3 DNA sequence: TGCAGCGTTGAAAAGGGACAAGAGCAGTTCTTC.

The count of this clone is one. The V and J genes are TRBV6-5 and TRBJ2-7; perhaps TRBD2 as D (6 bases). The germline gives CDR1 MNHEY, CDR2 SVGAGI. V lost 5 bases to trimming and J lost 1 base, with 15 bases between them. The CDR3 has 15 amino acids. The chain's CDR3 is CASSSTGARSYEQYF. The DNA of the CDR3 is TGTGCCAGCAGTAGTACGGGAGCAAGGTCCTACGAGCAGTACTTC.

In this sample, this clone turned up a few times. The V and J genes are TRBV19 and TRBJ2-7; TRBD2 matches 8 bases. Per germline, CDR1 LNHDA and CDR2 SQIVND (reference sequence). V was clipped by 3 bases and J by 2 bases; unmatched bases: 9. CDR3 length: 16 amino acids. CDR3 in DNA: TGTGCCAGTAGTATTGGAGCAGCGGGAGTCCCCTACGAGCAGTACTTC. Residues: CASSIGAAGVPYEQYF.

This clone was seen once. This chain uses TRBV7-2 with TRBJ2-1; 10 bases align to TRBD2. This CDR3 is built from 15 residues. The J segment lost 9 bases and the V segment lost 0 bases, leaving 5 bases of the junction unmatched. Germline values: CDR1 SGHTA, CDR2 FQGNSA. The CDR3 loop reads CASSLAGTSVSEQFF. The CDR3 DNA follows: TGTGCCAGCAGCTTAGCGGGGACTAGCGTAAGTGAGCAGTTCTTC. Supplemented by reference TRBV7-2 and TRBJ2-1, the full variable domain reads GAGVSQSPSNKVTEKGKDVELRCDPISGHTALYWYRQSLGQGLEFLIYFQGNSAPDKSGLPSDRFSAERTGGSVSTLTIQRTQQEDSAVYLCASSLAGTSVSEQFFGPGTRLTVL.

This clone was counted a single time. V and J are TRBV9 and TRBJ2-5; 7 bases are a match to TRBD2. The CDR3 extends over 15 amino acids. V lost 6 bases to trimming and J lost 2 bases; unmatched junction nucleotides: 10. CDR1 is SGDLS and CDR2 is YYNGEE in the germline V gene. This chain's CDR3 is CASTVGGRIQETQYF. The CDR3 coding sequence is TGTGCCAGCACCGTGGGGGGGAGGATACAAGAGACCCAGTACTTC.

The CDR3 protein is CASSIAGAPYEQYF. In nucleotides, the CDR3 is TGTGCCAGCTCAATAGCAGGGGCCCCCTACGAGCAGTACTTC. This chain joins TRBV27 and TRBJ2-7; weak D call: TRBD1 (6 bases). The germline V gene has CDR1 MNHEY and CDR2 SMNVEV (reference sequence). Trimming stripped 8 bases from V and 2 bases from J, with 16 bases between. CDR3 length equals 14 residues.

V usage is TRBV28 and J usage is TRBJ1-5; D possibly corresponds to TRBD1 (5 bases). The V gene's germline CDR1 is MDHEN and CDR2 SYDVKM. Trimming shortened V by 5 bases and J by 3 bases, and 14 bases separated the two germline ends. This CDR3 is 15 amino acids long. CDR3 sequence: CASSHAGGNNQPQHF. DNA for the CDR3: TGTGCCAGCAGTCACGCGGGGGGGAACAATCAGCCCCAGCATTTT.

The V gene is TRBV4-1, the J gene TRBJ2-7; D ambiguous. Germline-derived CDR1 and CDR2 are MGHRA and YSYEKL. The CDR3 extends over 15 amino acids. Trimming pared 8 bases from V and 2 bases from J, leaving 19 bases between. This CDR3 reads CASVPSPGLTYEQYF. CDR3 coding DNA: TGCGCCAGCGTCCCCTCCCCCGGGTTGACCTACGAGCAGTACTTC.

Ten or more counts support this clone. V usage is TRBV6-5 and J usage is TRBJ2-7; D is perhaps TRBD1 (6 bases). CDR3 length equals 13 residues. V gave up 5 bases and J gave up 6 bases, with 14 bases separating them. The V gene's germline CDR1 is MNHEY and CDR2 SVGAGI. CDR3 bases: TGTGCCAGCAGTACTTCTGGGGGCGGCGAGCAGTACTTC. Translation gives CASSTSGGGEQYF.

This rearrangement joins TRBV18 to TRBJ1-3, with 7 bases lining up with TRBD1. Germline V lookup: CDR1 KGHSH, CDR2 LQKENI. The trim removed 4 bases at V and 6 bases at J, leaving 6 bases unmatched. The CDR3 has 14 amino acids. The CDR3 reads CASSHDRAANTIYF. The CDR3 DNA sequence: TGTGCCAGCTCACACGACAGGGCAGCAAACACCATATATTTT.

The chain carries TRBV9 and TRBJ1-6; TRBD1 aligns across 8 bases. V lost 4 bases and J lost 4; bases outside the gene matches: 10. The CDR3 runs 17 residues. Germline V CDR1 and CDR2: SGDLS, YYNGEE. The CDR3 region has the DNA TGTGCCAGCAGCCCCCGGACAGGGACGGGGTATAATTCACCCCTCCACTTT. It codes for CASSPRTGTGYNSPLHF.

This clone has just one count. V gene TRBV13 combines with J gene TRBJ2-7; TRBD2 agrees at 8 bases. Unmatched junction bases numbered 7, after V lost 5 bases and J lost 1 base. CDR1 and CDR2 from the germline V gene are PRHDT and FYEKMQ (reference sequence). The CDR3 is made up of 15 amino acids. The CDR3 is CASSPPGGRSYEQYF. Here the CDR3 DNA reads TGTGCCAGCAGCCCTCCGGGAGGGAGGTCCTACGAGCAGTACTTC.

This clone was counted between two and nine times. This chain uses TRBV27 with TRBJ2-4; 10 positions match TRBD2. CDR3 length equals 16 residues. The trim removed 2 bases at V and 0 bases at J, leaving 1 base unmatched. Germline-derived CDR1 and CDR2 are MNHEY and SMNVEV (reference sequence). This CDR3 is CASSLVAGGAKNIQYF. The CDR3 bases are TGTGCCAGCAGTTTAGTAGCGGGAGGAGCCAAAAACATTCAGTACTTC.

The V and J genes are TRBV9 and TRBJ2-2, with 13 bases matching TRBD2. Germline V gives CDR1 SGDLS, CDR2 YYNGEE. J was trimmed by 5 bases and V by 1 base; bases with no gene match: 5. This CDR3 region has 17 residues. The CDR3 DNA sequence: TGTGCCAGCAGCGTAAGACTAGCGGGGGGCCCAACCGGGGAGCTGTTTTTT. It translates to CASSVRLAGGPTGELFF.

The chain is built from TRBV5-1 and TRBJ2-7; possible D gene TRBD2, 5 bases. Trimming removed 4 bases from V and 1 base from J, with 9 bases in between. This CDR3 is 13 amino acids long. Per the germline V gene, CDR1 is SGHRS and CDR2 is YFSETQ. The CDR3 DNA sequence: TGCGCCAGCAGCGTGGGCGGGTCCTACGAGCAGTACTTC. It specifies CASSVGGSYEQYF.

This chain uses TRBV6-5 with TRBJ2-7, with 10 bases matching TRBD2. CDR1 and CDR2 (germline): MNHEY, SVGAGI. The CDR3 length is 14 residues. Losses at the gene ends were 3 bases for V and 3 bases for J; bases not matched to a gene: 2. This CDR3 reads CASSYTSGNYEQYF. For the CDR3, the DNA is TGTGCCAGCAGTTATACTAGCGGGAACTACGAGCAGTACTTC.

The chain is built from TRBV6-5 and TRBJ1-6; D perhaps matches TRBD1 (6 bases). Germline V gene data show CDR1 as MNHEY and CDR2 as SVGAGI. This CDR3 has 14 amino acids. Trimming removed 6 bases from V and 7 bases from J, with 13 bases in between. Here the CDR3 reads CASRGQGANSPLHF. Here the CDR3 DNA reads TGTGCCAGCAGGGGACAAGGTGCCAATTCACCCCTCCACTTT.

The chain uses TRBV29-1 and TRBJ2-1, with 8 bases matching TRBD2. Per germline, CDR1 SQVTM and CDR2 ANQGSEA. Trimming at V came to 5 bases and at J to 0 bases, leaving 9 bases not matched to a gene. The CDR3 is 16 amino acids. The CDR3 loop reads CSVLLLAVSSYNEQFF. The CDR3 DNA is TGCAGCGTTTTACTACTAGCGGTTAGCTCCTACAATGAGCAGTTCTTC.

The genes are TRBV18 and TRBJ1-3; no definite D call. The V and J ends lost 4 bases and 0 bases respectively, with 10 bases between them. The CDR3 spans 15 residues. Per the germline V gene, CDR1 is KGHSH and CDR2 is LQKENI. Written as DNA, the CDR3 is TGTGCCAGCTCACTCCCAAGCCTCTCTGGAAACACCATATATTTT. It codes for CASSLPSLSGNTIYF.